The 7 T cell receptor beta chains presented below share a single source sample, sequenced in a study of T cell repertoires in aging, cancer and after chemotherapy. Peripheral blood genomic DNA, not sorted cells or RNA, was the template. TRB rearrangements spanning V, D and J were amplified using mixed TRB-A/B primers. TCRdb itself ran the multiplex PCR reads through MiXCR, one entry per CDR3 protein. The data show around 2,900 distinct CDR3 sequences, under 25% seen once. The sequencing input was blood. Every receptor here comes from a human donor with a blood cancer.

This clonotype came up a few times. V usage is TRBV5-1 and J usage is TRBJ2-1, with D possibly matching TRBD1 (5 bases). Germline V gene data show CDR1 as SGHRS and CDR2 as YFSETQ. V was trimmed by 0 bases and J by 1 base, leaving 8 bases between them. This CDR3 comprises 15 residues. CDR3 sequence: CASSLAGLSYNEQFF. In DNA form, the CDR3 reads TGCGCCAGCAGCTTGGCAGGGTTGTCCTACAATGAGCAGTTCTTC.

This clonotype has just a few counts. The V gene is TRBV7-9, the J gene TRBJ2-7; 10 nucleotides align to TRBD1. The V gene end was trimmed by 3 bases and the J gene end by 4 bases; junction bases not matched to a gene: 3. In germline, CDR1 is SEHNR, CDR2 FQNEAQ (reference sequence). The length of the CDR3 is 14 residues. The CDR3, as DNA: TGTGCCAGCAGCTTCGGGACAGGGGTTTACGAGCAGTACTTC. This codes for CASSFGTGVYEQYF.

This clonotype was observed a handful of times. V and J are TRBV5-1 and TRBJ2-7; perhaps D is TRBD1 or TRBD2 (5 bases each). The CDR3 is made up of 12 amino acids. V lost 7 bases to trimming and J lost 1 base, with 9 bases between them. In germline, CDR1 is SGHRS, CDR2 YFSETQ. CDR3 sequence reads: CASRDGSYEQYF. CDR3 DNA: TGCGCCAGCCGGGACGGATCCTACGAGCAGTACTTC.

Only a few counts were recorded for this clonotype. The J gene is TRBJ2-1, the V gene TRBV2, with D uncertain. Trimming took 8 bases from V and 0 from J, leaving 8 bases between them. CDR1 and CDR2 (germline): SNHLY, FYNNEI. This CDR3 is built from 13 residues. Here the CDR3 reads CASAGSSYNEQFF. The CDR3 nucleotides read TGTGCCAGCGCAGGTAGCTCCTACAATGAGCAGTTCTTC.

Within the sample, this clonotype is medium-sized. The chain recombines TRBV6-1 with TRBJ2-7; D possibly corresponds to TRBD2 (6 bases). From germline, CDR1 is MNHNS and CDR2 SASEGT. The CDR3 is 13 residues long. V was cut by 3 bases and J by 10 bases, with 16 bases left in between. CDR3 loop: CASSESMGGEQYF. CDR3 nucleotides: TGTGCCAGCAGTGAGTCCATGGGGGGAGAACAGTACTTC.

This clonotype rates as medium-sized (0.01 to 0.1%). V usage is TRBV7-9 and J usage is TRBJ2-2, with no clear D. The length of the CDR3 is 14 residues. The V gene's germline CDR1 is SEHNR and CDR2 FQNEAQ (reference sequence). V was cut by 5 bases and J by 3 bases, with 10 bases left in between. This CDR3 is CASSPGQYTGELFF. The CDR3 DNA follows: TGTGCCAGCAGCCCCGGCCAGTACACCGGGGAGCTGTTTTTT.

The chain joins TRBV7-2 to TRBJ2-5; TRBD2 agrees at 8 bases. Germline CDR1 SGHTA, CDR2 FQGNSA. J was trimmed by 2 bases and V by 6 bases; bases with no gene match: 11. CDR3 length: 16 residues. The CDR3 nucleotides read TGTGCCAGCAGATCTTTAAGCGGGGGATATCAAGAGACCCAGTACTTC. Translated, it gives CASRSLSGGYQETQYF.